This TCR beta chain was sequenced during a study of blood T cell repertoires in COVID-19. V was pared by 4 bases and J by 5 bases, with 17 bases between. Germline CDR1 is MNHEY and CDR2 is SVGEGT. CDR3 length: 16 amino acids. The table came from immunoSEQ multiplex PCR; TCRdb's copy has only in-frame clones and leaves some out. The sample holds tens of thousands of clones; more than 90% are singletons and the top ten take 0.37%. The TCR comes from a man aged 45-65 years with COVID-19, enrolled during active disease. This chain connects TRBV6-2 or TRBV6-3 to TRBJ2-2; TRBD2 might be the D (6 bases). The sequenced sample consisted of peripheral blood. The CDR3 nucleotides are TGTGCCAGCAGTTCCCGCGGAGGGGTAGGAACCGGGGAGCTGTTTTTT. Translated, it gives CASSSRGGVGTGELFF.